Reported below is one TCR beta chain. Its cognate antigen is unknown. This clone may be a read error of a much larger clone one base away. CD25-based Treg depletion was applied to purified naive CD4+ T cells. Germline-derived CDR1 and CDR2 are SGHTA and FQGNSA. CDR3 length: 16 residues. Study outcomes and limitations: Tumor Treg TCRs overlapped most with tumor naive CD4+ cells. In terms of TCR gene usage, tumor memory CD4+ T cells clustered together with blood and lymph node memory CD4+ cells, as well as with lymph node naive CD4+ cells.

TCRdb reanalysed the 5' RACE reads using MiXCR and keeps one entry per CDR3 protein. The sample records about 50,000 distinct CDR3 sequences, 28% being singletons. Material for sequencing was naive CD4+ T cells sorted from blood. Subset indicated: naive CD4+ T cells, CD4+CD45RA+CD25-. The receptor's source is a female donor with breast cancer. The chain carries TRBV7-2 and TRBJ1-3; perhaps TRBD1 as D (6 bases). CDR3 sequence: CANSLAGQGTGNTIYF. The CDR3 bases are TGTGCCAACAGCTTAGCAGGGCAGGGGACTGGAAACACCATATATTTT.